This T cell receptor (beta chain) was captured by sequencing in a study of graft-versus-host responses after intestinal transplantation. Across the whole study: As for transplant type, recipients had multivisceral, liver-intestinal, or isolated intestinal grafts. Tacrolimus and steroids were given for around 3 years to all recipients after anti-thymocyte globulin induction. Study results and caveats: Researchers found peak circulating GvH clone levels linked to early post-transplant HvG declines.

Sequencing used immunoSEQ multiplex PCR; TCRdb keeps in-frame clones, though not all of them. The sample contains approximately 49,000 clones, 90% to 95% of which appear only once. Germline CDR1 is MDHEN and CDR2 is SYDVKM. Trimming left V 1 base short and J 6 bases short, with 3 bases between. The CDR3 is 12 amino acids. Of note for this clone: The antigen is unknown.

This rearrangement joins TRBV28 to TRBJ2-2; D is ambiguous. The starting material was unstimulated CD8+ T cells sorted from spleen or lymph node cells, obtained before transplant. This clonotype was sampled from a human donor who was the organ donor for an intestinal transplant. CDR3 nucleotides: TGTGCCAGCAGTTTATCGGCCGGGGAGCTGTTTTTT. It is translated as CASSLSAGELFF.